Presented here are 31 T cell receptor beta chains from one specimen sequenced in a study of CD4 T cells in relation to SARS-CoV-2 and coronaviruses. No antigens are known for them. Generated by immunoSEQ multiplex PCR, the TCRdb table keeps only in-frame clones and is missing some. The data show 25,000 to 35,000 clones, 72% seen once. Before the COVID-19 pandemic, during about 2011-2019, CD4+ T cells were taken from unexposed donors. CD4+ T cells were isolated from the cells after 10 days of culture. The sample taken for sequencing was CD4+ T cells from PBMCs, cultured in vitro. The receptor source for this set is a human donor in good health.

This clone showed up just a few times. This chain connects TRBV5-1 to TRBJ1-1, with a possible D match to TRBD1 (5 bases). Trimming left V 0 bases short and J 0 bases short, with 12 bases between. The CDR3 totals 16 residues. CDR1 is SGHRS and CDR2 is YFSETQ in the germline V gene. The CDR3 protein is CASSLVQGSVNTEAFF. CDR3 in DNA: TGCGCCAGCAGCTTGGTGCAGGGTTCGGTGAACACTGAAGCTTTCTTT.

The rearrangement uses TRBV9 and TRBJ2-7, with D uncertain. The CDR3 runs to 14 residues. Germline CDR1 is SGDLS and CDR2 is YYNGEE. The ends were cut back, 0 bases at V and 4 bases at J, with 11 bases in the middle. CDR3 in DNA: TGTGCCAGCAGCGTAGGGGCGACTTCTTACGAGCAGTACTTC. It yields the protein CASSVGATSYEQYF.

This rearrangement joins TRBV7-2 to TRBJ2-5; D not certain. V gave up 5 bases and J gave up 2 bases, with 12 bases separating them. The CDR3 is 14 residues long. Per the germline V gene, CDR1 is SGHTA and CDR2 is FQGNSA. The CDR3 reads CASSRGGIQETQYF. CDR3 bases: TGTGCCAGCAGCAGAGGTGGAATACAAGAGACCCAGTACTTC. Filled out from reference TRBV7-2 and TRBJ2-5, the complete variable domain reads GAGVSQSPSNKVTEKGKDVELRCDPISGHTALYWYRQSLGQGLEFLIYFQGNSAPDKSGLPSDRFSAERTGGSVSTLTIQRTQQEDSAVYLCASSRGGIQETQYFGPGTRLLVL.

V is TRBV6-5 and J is TRBJ1-3; D perhaps matches TRBD1 (5 bases). This CDR3 spans 15 amino acids. Between the trimmed V and J ends, which lost 5 bases and 2 bases, there was a span of 13 bases. Germline CDR1 reads MNHEY; CDR2 reads SVGAGI. In DNA form, the CDR3 reads TGTGCCAGCAGTCGAGGACAAACGGCTGGAAACACCATATATTTT. The encoded protein is CASSRGQTAGNTIYF.

This chain joins TRBV20-1 and TRBJ1-4; D unclear. The CDR3 has 11 amino acids. The V end was cut by 0 bases, the J end by 8 bases, with 4 bases between. From germline, CDR1 is DFQATT and CDR2 SNEGSKA (reference sequence). This chain's CDR3 is CSAREMEKLFF. CDR3 DNA sequence: TGCAGTGCTAGAGAGATGGAAAAACTGTTTTTT.

This chain connects TRBV4-3 to TRBJ1-1; no reliable D call. CDR1 LGHNA and CDR2 YSLEER come from the germline V gene. This CDR3 has 14 amino acids. Trimming cost V 0 bases and J 0 bases, with 5 bases left between them. The CDR3 region has the DNA TGCGCCAGCAGCCAAGATTTATTGAACACTGAAGCTTTCTTT. Translating it yields CASSQDLLNTEAFF.

The chain recombines TRBV28 with TRBJ2-5; D gene unclear. Trimming shortened V by 4 bases and J by 6 bases, and 15 bases separated the two germline ends. The CDR3 has 14 amino acids. The germline CDR1 and CDR2 sequences are MDHEN and SYDVKM. The CDR3: CASSSPDLLKTQYF. The DNA of the CDR3 is TGTGCCAGCAGTTCGCCCGACCTTCTCAAGACCCAGTACTTC. The full variable domain, its missing parts supplied by reference TRBV28 and TRBJ2-5, is DVKVTQSSRYLVKRTGEKVFLECVQDMDHENMFWYRQDPGLGLRLIYFSYDVKMKEKGDIPEGYSVSREKKERFSLILESASTNQTSMYLCASSSPDLLKTQYFGPGTRLLVL.

The chain couples TRBV21-1 to TRBJ1-2; the tabulated D call, TRBD1, remains unverified against the DNA. TRBV21-1 is classified as a pseudogene. The CDR3 has 15 amino acids. CDR3 in DNA: TGTGCCAGCAGCAAAGTACAGGGGAAGAACTATGGCTACACCTTC. Encoded protein: CASSKVQGKNYGYTF.

The rearrangement links TRBV2 to TRBJ1-2; 10 bases map to TRBD1. CDR3 length: 17 amino acids. Losses at the gene ends were 7 bases for V and 8 bases for J; bases not matched to a gene: 19. CDR1 is SNHLY and CDR2 is FYNNEI in the germline V gene. The CDR3 coding sequence is TGTGCCAGCAAAGGGGACTCGGGACAGGGGAGATGGTGGGGCTACACCTTC. It translates to CASKGDSGQGRWWGYTF.

This clone was counted a single time. The chain combines TRBV12-5 with TRBJ2-3; D is uncertain. Deletions cut 1 base from V and 6 bases from J, with 8 bases between. This CDR3 comprises 13 residues. In germline, CDR1 is LGHNT, CDR2 FRNRAP. CDR3 DNA sequence: TGTGCTAGTGGTTTGGGGTCTTGGGATACGCAGTATTTT. Protein: CASGLGSWDTQYF. Full variable domain (rest looked up from reference TRBV12-5 and TRBJ2-3): DARVTQTPRHKVTEMGQEVTMRCQPILGHNTVFWYRQTMMQGLELLAYFRNRAPLDDSGMPKDRFSAEMPDATLATLKIQPSEPRDSAVYFCASGLGSWDTQYFGPGTRLTVL.

To note about this clone: The junction and the germline gene differ at one end; a read error may be behind it. The J gene is TRBJ2-1, the V gene TRBV7-7; no clear D gene. The CDR3 sequence is 14 residues long. Germline CDR1 is SSHAT and CDR2 is FNYEAQ (reference sequence). DNA for the CDR3: TGTGCTAGCAGCTTAGGACCCAACAACAATGAGCAGTTCTTC. Its protein is CASSLGPNNNEQFF.

The chain joins TRBV27 to TRBJ1-6, with D perhaps matching TRBD1 (5 bases). CDR1 and CDR2 from the germline V gene are MNHEY and SMNVEV (reference sequence). This CDR3 is 12 amino acids long. Trimming took off 6 bases at V and 9 bases at J, with 9 bases between the two ends. The CDR3 sequence: CASREGFSPLHF. In nucleotides, the CDR3 is TGTGCCAGCAGAGAGGGGTTTTCACCCCTCCACTTT.

This clone was found a few times. This chain links TRBV7-9 with TRBJ2-7, with D perhaps TRBD1 or TRBD2 (5 bases each). V lost 5 bases and J lost 2, with 10 bases in between. This CDR3 is 13 amino acids long. The germline V gene encodes CDR1 SEHNR and CDR2 FQNEAQ (reference sequence). The CDR3 DNA reads as TGTGCCAGCAGCGGACGGGGCCCCTACGAGCAGTACTTC. Residues: CASSGRGPYEQYF. The entire variable domain, with the rest obtained from reference TRBV7-9 and TRBJ2-7, is as follows: DTGVSQNPRHKITKRGQNVTFRCDPISEHNRLYWYRQTLGQGPEFLTYFQNEAQLEKSRLLSDRFSAERPKGSFSTLEIQRTEQGDSAMYLCASSGRGPYEQYFGPGTRLTVT.

This chain uses TRBV11-2 with TRBJ2-2, with 7 bases aligning to TRBD2. V trimming: 3 bases; J trimming: 7 bases; junction bases outside the gene matches: 8. The CDR3 runs 15 residues. Germline V gene data show CDR1 as SGHAT and CDR2 as FQNNGV. CDR3 nucleotide sequence: TGTGCCAGCAGCTTGCGGGGGACTTCCAACGGGGAGCTGTTTTTT. It specifies CASSLRGTSNGELFF.

The chain is built from TRBV20-1 and TRBJ2-1; D might be TRBD2 (6 bases). This CDR3 spans 18 amino acids. The germline gives CDR1 DFQATT, CDR2 SNEGSKA (reference sequence). Trimming shortened V by 3 bases and J by 6 bases, and 27 bases separated the two germline ends. The CDR3 DNA is TGCAGTGCTAGTTTAGGCGGGGCACGAGGTAATATTCGCAATGAGCAGTTCTTC. Its translation: CSASLGGARGNIRNEQFF.

The chain carries TRBV12-3 or TRBV12-4 and TRBJ2-2; no clear D. Trimming pared 6 bases from V and 8 bases from J, leaving 13 bases between. This CDR3 region has 13 residues. CDR3 in amino acids: CASSLRPGGELFF. In DNA, the CDR3 is TGTGCCAGCAGCCTTAGGCCTGGTGGGGAGCTGTTTTTT.

V is TRBV6-2 or TRBV6-3 and J is TRBJ2-2; D might be TRBD2 (6 bases). The CDR3 runs to 17 residues. Germline V lookup: CDR1 MNHEY, CDR2 SVGEGT. Trimming shortened V by 1 base and J by 2 bases, and 14 bases separated the two germline ends. The CDR3 DNA sequence: TGTGCCAGCAGTTACTTCCGGGACTCACTAAACACCGGGGAGCTGTTTTTT. The encoded protein is CASSYFRDSLNTGELFF.

This clone was observed a handful of times. V gene TRBV5-5 combines with J gene TRBJ1-2, with 9 positions matching TRBD1. The CDR3 totals 14 residues. CDR1 and CDR2 (germline): SGHKS, YYEKEE (reference sequence). V lost 4 bases, J lost 4 bases, and 5 bases stayed unmatched. CDR3 sequence: CASSATGGAYGYTF. The DNA of the CDR3 is TGTGCCAGCAGCGCCACAGGGGGCGCCTATGGCTACACCTTC.

This clone was counted a single time. The chain has TRBV12-5 and TRBJ2-2; a weak D match, TRBD1 (6 bases). The CDR3 spans 16 residues. Germline CDR1 LGHNT, CDR2 FRNRAP. The germline V and J ends were trimmed by 2 bases and 4 bases, with 14 bases remaining between them. This chain's CDR3 is CASGLPSRGFTGELFF. The CDR3 region has the DNA TGTGCTAGTGGTTTGCCCAGTAGGGGGTTCACCGGGGAGCTGTTTTTT.

The chain links TRBV18 to TRBJ1-3; D may be TRBD1 (6 bases). Germline V gene data show CDR1 as KGHSH and CDR2 as LQKENI. V was clipped by 3 bases and J by 0 bases, with 9 bases between them. The CDR3 has 15 residues. CDR3 nucleotide sequence: TGTGCCAGCTCACCGTCAGGGGCCTCTGGAAACACCATATATTTT. Translation: CASSPSGASGNTIYF.

The chain has TRBV6-2 or TRBV6-3 and TRBJ2-7; weak D call: TRBD2 (6 bases). Germline CDR1 MNHEY, CDR2 SVGEGT. The CDR3 contains 13 residues. Trimming shortened V by 4 bases and J by 6 bases, and 13 bases separated the two germline ends. DNA for the CDR3: TGTGCCAGCAGTTTCCCCGGAGGGGCCGAGCAGTACTTC. Residues: CASSFPGGAEQYF.

In DNA, the CDR3 is TGTGCCAGCAGGTACCTGGGACAGGGCCTCTATGGCTACACCTTC. It is translated as CASRYLGQGLYGYTF. The chain links TRBV6-2 or TRBV6-3 to TRBJ1-2; 9 nucleotides agree with TRBD1. The CDR3 is 15 residues long. V lost 6 bases and J lost 4; bases outside the gene matches: 9. Germline loops: CDR1 MNHEY, CDR2 SVGEGT.

The chain combines TRBV19 with TRBJ1-1; D is unresolved. The germline gives CDR1 LNHDA, CDR2 SQIVND (reference sequence). The CDR3 runs 14 residues. Trimming left V 2 bases short and J 5 bases short, with 12 bases between. The CDR3 is CASSIRTDETEAFF. In DNA, the CDR3 is TGTGCCAGTAGTATAAGAACAGACGAGACTGAAGCTTTCTTT.

The J gene is TRBJ1-2, the V gene TRBV4-1; TRBD1 agrees at 9 bases. Germline trimming cut 1 base from V and 8 bases from J; bases unmatched to any gene: 5. Germline-derived CDR1 and CDR2 are MGHRA and YSYEKL. The CDR3 contains 14 residues. DNA for the CDR3: TGCGCCAGCAGCCAAGTCGACAGGGGGAGAGGCTACACCTTC. Translation: CASSQVDRGRGYTF.

This chain connects TRBV5-4 to TRBJ2-7; TRBD1 agrees at 9 bases. Germline loops: CDR1 SGHNT, CDR2 YYREEE (reference sequence). The CDR3 runs 16 residues. Losses at the gene ends were 3 bases for V and 2 bases for J; bases not matched to a gene: 9. The CDR3 DNA sequence: TGTGCCAGCAGCTCGGGTGGGGGACAGGGCCCCTACGAGCAGTACTTC. As protein: CASSSGGGQGPYEQYF.

This sequence joins TRBV7-2 and TRBJ2-3, with D unresolved. The length of the CDR3 is 14 residues. V lost 7 bases and J 4 bases, leaving 15 bases between the germline ends. The germline CDR1 and CDR2 sequences are SGHTA and FQGNSA. In DNA, the CDR3 is TGTGCCAGCACCCCAATTACTACCTCAGATACGCAGTATTTT. Amino acid sequence: CASTPITTSDTQYF.

The chain has TRBV10-3 and TRBJ2-7; 7 bases align to TRBD1. The length of the CDR3 is 15 residues. The V gene end was trimmed by 0 bases and the J gene end by 2 bases; junction bases not matched to a gene: 4. Germline CDR1 is ENHRY and CDR2 is SYGVKD. The CDR3 is CAISESAGGAYEQYF. CDR3 DNA sequence: TGTGCCATCAGTGAGTCGGCAGGGGGTGCCTACGAGCAGTACTTC.

The chain links TRBV4-3 to TRBJ1-1; tentatively, D is TRBD1 (5 bases). The V end was cut by 0 bases, the J end by 1 base, with 6 bases between. Germline CDR1 and CDR2: LGHNA and YSLEER. The CDR3 consists of 14 residues. The CDR3 loop reads CASSQDDRNTEAFF. CDR3 nucleotide sequence: TGCGCCAGCAGCCAAGATGACAGGAACACTGAAGCTTTCTTT.

The rearrangement links TRBV7-2 to TRBJ1-1, with D possibly TRBD1 on 5 matching bases. The CDR3 covers 14 residues. Germline V gene data show CDR1 as SGHTA and CDR2 as FQGNSA. V was trimmed by 5 bases and J by 5 bases, leaving 15 bases between them. In DNA, the CDR3 is TGTGCCAGCAGCCCCCGGCGGGGGGGTACTGAAGCTTTCTTT. Amino acid sequence: CASSPRRGGTEAFF. Based on the CDR3 plus reference TRBV7-2 and TRBJ1-1, the full variable domain is GAGVSQSPSNKVTEKGKDVELRCDPISGHTALYWYRQSLGQGLEFLIYFQGNSAPDKSGLPSDRFSAERTGGSVSTLTIQRTQQEDSAVYLCASSPRRGGTEAFFGQGTRLTVV.

The V call is TRBV2, the J call TRBJ1-4, with 10 bases fitting TRBD1. This CDR3 spans 14 amino acids. Germline trimming cut 7 bases from V and 8 bases from J; bases unmatched to any gene: 7. CDR1 is SNHLY and CDR2 is FYNNEI in the germline V gene. CDR3 bases: TGTGCCAGCATTAGACAGGGGGCGGGAGAAAAACTGTTTTTT. Protein product: CASIRQGAGEKLFF.

This chain uses TRBV4-3 with TRBJ2-7; 8 nucleotides agree with TRBD1. The CDR3 is 19 residues long. The V gene's germline CDR1 is LGHNA and CDR2 YSLEER. The junction had 15 bases not matched to a gene; V was cut back by 0 bases and J by 2 bases. The CDR3 DNA sequence: TGCGCCAGCAGCCAAGACCCCCCTTCCCGACAGGGGTTTCCCTACGAGCAGTACTTC. Protein product: CASSQDPPSRQGFPYEQYF.